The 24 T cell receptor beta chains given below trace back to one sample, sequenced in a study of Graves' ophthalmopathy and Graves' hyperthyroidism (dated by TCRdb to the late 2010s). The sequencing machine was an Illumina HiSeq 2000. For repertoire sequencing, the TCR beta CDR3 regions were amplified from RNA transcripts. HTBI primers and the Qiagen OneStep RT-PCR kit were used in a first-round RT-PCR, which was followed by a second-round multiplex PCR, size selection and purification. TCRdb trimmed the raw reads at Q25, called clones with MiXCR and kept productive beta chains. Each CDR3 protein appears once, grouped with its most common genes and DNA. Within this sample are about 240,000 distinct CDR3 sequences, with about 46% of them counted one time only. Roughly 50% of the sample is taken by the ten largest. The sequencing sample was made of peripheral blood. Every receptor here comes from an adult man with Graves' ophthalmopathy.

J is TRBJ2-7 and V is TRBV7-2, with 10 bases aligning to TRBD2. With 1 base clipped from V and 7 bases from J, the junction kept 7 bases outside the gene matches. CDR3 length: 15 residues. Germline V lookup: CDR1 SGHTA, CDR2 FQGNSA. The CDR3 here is CASSLGTSGLGEQYF. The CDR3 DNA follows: TGTGCCAGCAGCTTAGGGACTAGCGGCTTGGGGGAGCAGTACTTC.

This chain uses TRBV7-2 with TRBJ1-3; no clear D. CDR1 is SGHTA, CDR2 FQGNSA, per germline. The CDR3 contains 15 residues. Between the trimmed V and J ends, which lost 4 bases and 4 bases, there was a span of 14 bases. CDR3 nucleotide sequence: TGTGCCAGCAGCTCTAGCGCGGGTTGGGGAAACACCATATATTTT. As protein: CASSSSAGWGNTIYF.

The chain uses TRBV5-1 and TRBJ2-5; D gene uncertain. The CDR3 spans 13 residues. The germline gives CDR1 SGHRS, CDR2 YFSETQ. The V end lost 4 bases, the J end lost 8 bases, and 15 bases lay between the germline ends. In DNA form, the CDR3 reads TGCGCCAGCAGCCCGGGCCCCGAGGAAACCCAGTACTTC. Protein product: CASSPGPEETQYF.

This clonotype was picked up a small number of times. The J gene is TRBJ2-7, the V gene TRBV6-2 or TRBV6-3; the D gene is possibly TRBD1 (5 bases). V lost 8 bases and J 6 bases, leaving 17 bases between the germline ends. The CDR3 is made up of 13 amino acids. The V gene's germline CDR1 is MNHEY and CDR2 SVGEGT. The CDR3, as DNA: TGTGCCAGCGGATACCTCAGGGTGGGCGAGCAGTACTTC. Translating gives CASGYLRVGEQYF.

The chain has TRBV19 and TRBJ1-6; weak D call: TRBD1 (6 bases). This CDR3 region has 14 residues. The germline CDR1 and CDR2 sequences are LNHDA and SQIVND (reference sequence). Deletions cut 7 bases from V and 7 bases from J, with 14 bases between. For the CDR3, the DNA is TGTGCCAGTACCCTTGGACAGAAAAATTCACCCCTCCACTTT. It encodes CASTLGQKNSPLHF.

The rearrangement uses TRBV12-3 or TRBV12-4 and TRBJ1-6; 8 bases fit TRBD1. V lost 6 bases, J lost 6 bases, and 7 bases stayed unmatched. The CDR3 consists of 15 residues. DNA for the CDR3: TGTGCCAGCAGGCAGACAGGGGCACCTAATTCACCCCTCCACTTT. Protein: CASRQTGAPNSPLHF.

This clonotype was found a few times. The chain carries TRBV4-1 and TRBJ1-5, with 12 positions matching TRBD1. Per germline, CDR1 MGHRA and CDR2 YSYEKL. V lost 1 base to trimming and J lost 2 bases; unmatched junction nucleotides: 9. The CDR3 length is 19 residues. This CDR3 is CASSQASGTGGIGNQPQHF. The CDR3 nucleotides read TGCGCCAGCAGCCAAGCCTCCGGGACAGGGGGCATTGGCAATCAGCCCCAGCATTTT.

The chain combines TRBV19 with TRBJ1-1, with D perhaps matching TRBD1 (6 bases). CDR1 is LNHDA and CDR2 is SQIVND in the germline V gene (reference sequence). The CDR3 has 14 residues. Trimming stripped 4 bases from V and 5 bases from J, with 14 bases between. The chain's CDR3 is CASSTPQGWTEAFF. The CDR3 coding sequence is TGTGCCAGTAGTACCCCACAGGGATGGACTGAAGCTTTCTTT.

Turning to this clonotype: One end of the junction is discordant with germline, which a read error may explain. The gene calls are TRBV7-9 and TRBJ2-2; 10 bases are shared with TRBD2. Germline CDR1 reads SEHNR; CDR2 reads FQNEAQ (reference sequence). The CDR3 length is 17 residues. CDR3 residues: CASSLAAGGPNTGELFF. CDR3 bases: TGTGCTAGCAGCTTAGCAGCGGGAGGGCCAAACACCGGGGAGCTGTTTTTT.

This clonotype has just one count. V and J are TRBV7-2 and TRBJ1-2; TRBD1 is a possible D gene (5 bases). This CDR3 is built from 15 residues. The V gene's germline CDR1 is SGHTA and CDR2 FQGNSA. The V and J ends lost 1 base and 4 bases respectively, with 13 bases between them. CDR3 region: CASSLGGRTPYGYTF. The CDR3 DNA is TGTGCCAGCAGCTTAGGGGGCAGGACCCCCTATGGCTACACCTTC.

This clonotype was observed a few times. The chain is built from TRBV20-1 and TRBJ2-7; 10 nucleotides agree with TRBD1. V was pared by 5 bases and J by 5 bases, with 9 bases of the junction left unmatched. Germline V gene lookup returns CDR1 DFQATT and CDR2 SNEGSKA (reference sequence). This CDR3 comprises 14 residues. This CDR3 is CSAAVTGGLNEQYF. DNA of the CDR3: TGCAGTGCTGCGGTGACAGGGGGCCTCAACGAGCAGTACTTC.

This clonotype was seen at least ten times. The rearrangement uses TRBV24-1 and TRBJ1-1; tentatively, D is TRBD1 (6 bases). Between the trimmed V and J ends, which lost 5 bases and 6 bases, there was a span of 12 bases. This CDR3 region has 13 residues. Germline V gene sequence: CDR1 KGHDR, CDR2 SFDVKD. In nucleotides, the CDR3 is TGTGCCACCAGTGTCCCCGACAGGCCTGAAGCTTTCTTT. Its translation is CATSVPDRPEAFF.

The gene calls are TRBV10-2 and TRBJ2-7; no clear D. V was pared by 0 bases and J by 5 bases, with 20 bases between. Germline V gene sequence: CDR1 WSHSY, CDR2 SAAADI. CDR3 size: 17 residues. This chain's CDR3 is CASSESGLAPTADEQYF. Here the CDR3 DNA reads TGCGCCAGCAGTGAGTCGGGCTTGGCGCCGACCGCGGACGAGCAGTACTTC.

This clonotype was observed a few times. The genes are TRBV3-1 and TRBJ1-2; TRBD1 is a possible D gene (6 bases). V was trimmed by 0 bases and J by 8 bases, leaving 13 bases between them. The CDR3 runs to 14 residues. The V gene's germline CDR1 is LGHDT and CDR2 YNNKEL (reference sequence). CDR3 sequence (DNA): TGTGCCAGCAGCCAAGATTGGGACAACCTCGGCTACACCTTC. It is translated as CASSQDWDNLGYTF.

CDR3: CSAFKGLAGGYTF. Here the CDR3 DNA reads TGCAGTGCCTTCAAGGGCCTGGCGGGCGGCTACACCTTC. The chain combines TRBV20-1 with TRBJ1-2; D gene uncertain. The germline V and J ends were trimmed by 6 bases and 8 bases, with 19 bases remaining between them. Germline V CDR1 and CDR2: DFQATT, SNEGSKA (reference sequence). This CDR3 is built from 13 residues.

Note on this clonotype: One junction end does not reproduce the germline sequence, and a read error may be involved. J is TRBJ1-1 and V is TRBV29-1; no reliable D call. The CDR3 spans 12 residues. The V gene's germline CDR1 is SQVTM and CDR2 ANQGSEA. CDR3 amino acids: CSLVGVNAEAFF. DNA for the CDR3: TGCAGCTTGGTTGGGGTGAACGCTGAAGCTTTCTTT.

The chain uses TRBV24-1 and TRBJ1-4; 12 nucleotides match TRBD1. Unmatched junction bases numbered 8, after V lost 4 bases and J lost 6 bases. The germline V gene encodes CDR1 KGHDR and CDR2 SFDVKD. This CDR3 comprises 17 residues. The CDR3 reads CATSDVGTGGFDEKLFF. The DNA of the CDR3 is TGTGCCACCAGTGACGTCGGGACAGGGGGCTTCGATGAAAAACTGTTTTTT.

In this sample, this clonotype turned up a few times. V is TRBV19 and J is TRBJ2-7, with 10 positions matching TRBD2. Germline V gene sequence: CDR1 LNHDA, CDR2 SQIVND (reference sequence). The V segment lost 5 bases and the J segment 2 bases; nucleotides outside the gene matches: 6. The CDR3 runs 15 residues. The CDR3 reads CASSPELAGTYEQYF. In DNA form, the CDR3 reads TGTGCCAGTAGTCCTGAACTAGCGGGAACCTACGAGCAGTACTTC.

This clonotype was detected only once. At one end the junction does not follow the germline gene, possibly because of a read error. In DNA form, the CDR3 reads TGTGCCAGCAGTTACGGGGCGGACAGGGTAGGCGATCAGCCCCAGCATTTT. It encodes CASSYGADRVGDQPQHF. The rearrangement uses TRBV10-3 and TRBJ1-5; 8 bases match TRBD1. CDR1 ENHRY and CDR2 SYGVKD come from the germline V gene. This CDR3 is built from 17 residues.

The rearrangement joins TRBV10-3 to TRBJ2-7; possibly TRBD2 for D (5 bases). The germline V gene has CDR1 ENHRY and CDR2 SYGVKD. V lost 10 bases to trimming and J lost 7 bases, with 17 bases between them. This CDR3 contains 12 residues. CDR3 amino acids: CASTRSGNEQYF. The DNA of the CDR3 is TGTGCCAGCACACGGTCGGGGAATGAGCAGTACTTC.

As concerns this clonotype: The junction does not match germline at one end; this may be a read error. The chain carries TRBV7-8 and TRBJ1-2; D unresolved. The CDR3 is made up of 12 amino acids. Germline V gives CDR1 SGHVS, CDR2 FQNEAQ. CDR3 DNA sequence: TGTGCCAGCAGCTTGGAACTCTATGACTACACCTTC. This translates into CASSLELYDYTF.

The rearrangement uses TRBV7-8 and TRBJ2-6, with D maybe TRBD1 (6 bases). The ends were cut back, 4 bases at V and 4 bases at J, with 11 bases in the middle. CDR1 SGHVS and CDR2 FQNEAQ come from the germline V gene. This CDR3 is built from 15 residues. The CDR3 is CASSYTGFGANVLTF. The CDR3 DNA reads TGTGCCAGCAGCTATACAGGGTTCGGGGCCAACGTCCTGACTTTC.

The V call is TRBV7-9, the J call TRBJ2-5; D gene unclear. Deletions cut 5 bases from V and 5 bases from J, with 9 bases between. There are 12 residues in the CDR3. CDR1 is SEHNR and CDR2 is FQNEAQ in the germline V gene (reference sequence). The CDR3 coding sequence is TGTGCCAGCAGCCACCCGTTGGAGACCCAGTACTTC. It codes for CASSHPLETQYF.

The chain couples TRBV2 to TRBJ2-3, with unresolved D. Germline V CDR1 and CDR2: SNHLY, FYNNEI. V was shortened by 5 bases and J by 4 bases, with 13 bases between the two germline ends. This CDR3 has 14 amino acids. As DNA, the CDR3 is TGTGCCAGCAGTACTCGGCGCGCCGCAGATACGCAGTATTTT. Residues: CASSTRRAADTQYF.